This TCR beta chain was obtained from a study of regulatory T cells in long-lasting Graves disease. The sample holds many counts of this clonotype. Time point of the sample: newly diagnosed GD, antithyroid drugs for less than 3 months. Generation of the TCR library employed RNA extracted from PBMCs. Losses at the gene ends were 7 bases for V and 3 bases for J; bases not matched to a gene: 11. Germline CDR1 and CDR2: MNHEY and SMNVEV (reference sequence). This CDR3 spans 15 amino acids. Relying on iRepertoire HTBI primers and Arm-PCR of CDR3 regions, the team built TCR beta libraries. Each CDR3 protein is one row after TCRdb ran MiXCR on the multiplex PCR reads. Of 350,000 to 400,000 distinct CDR3 sequences in the sample, roughly 15% are singletons; the top ten hold 22%.

Sequenced material: peripheral blood mononuclear cells (PBMCs), taken at new diagnosis, from a patient treated with antithyroid drugs. This chain joins TRBV27 and TRBJ1-1, with 7 bases matching TRBD1. This clonotype was obtained from a female donor with Graves disease. The CDR3 spells CASTEQGYYDTEAFF. The CDR3 DNA is TGTGCCAGCACGGAACAGGGGTATTATGACACTGAAGCTTTCTTT.